These T cell receptor beta chains were read from a single sample in a study of HIV-infected patients and healthy controls. TCRdb analysed the 5' RACE reads with MiXCR anew, one entry per CDR3 protein. The sample includes roughly 16,000 distinct CDR3 sequences, about 5% seen only once; the top ten take 1.5% to 2%. The sample consisted of blood. These receptors came from an adult in good health. Both conserved end residues are trimmed from each CDR3.

>TRBV20-1|TRBJ1-1|12
SARRGRAYTEAF
>TRBV5-1|TRBJ2-7|12
ASSLGRSSYEQY
>TRBV5-1|TRBJ1-1|12
ASSSGQANTEAF
>TRBV3-1|TRBJ1-5|12
ASSQVAGNQPQH
>TRBV4-2|TRBJ2-2|13
ASSQEHRVTGELF
>TRBV18|TRBJ1-3|14
ASSPFLQGPGNTIY
>TRBV19|TRBJ2-6|11
ASLPPGANVLT
>TRBV18|TRBJ2-7|10
ASSPNSYEQY
>TRBV5-1|TRBJ2-6|11
ASTVAGANVLT
>TRBV6-2/TRBV6-3|TRBJ1-1|11
ASSRAGATEAF
>TRBV3-1|TRBJ2-3|14
ASSRKTSGGLDTQY
>TRBV6-6|TRBJ1-1|8
ASSTPPAF
>TRBV12-3/TRBV12-4|TRBJ2-1|15
ASRGLARGGSYNEQF
>TRBV20-1|TRBJ1-2|14
SASLDPTGTADGYT
>TRBV5-6|TRBJ1-1|15
ASTPTQGLEVNTEAF
>TRBV20-1|TRBJ2-2|13
SARDVGLDTGELF
>TRBV6-6|TRBJ1-1|12
ASSGTGFVPEAF
>TRBV29-1|TRBJ2-5|12
SVEDFNSPETQY
>TRBV6-6|TRBJ2-1|12
ASSYSQVFNEQF
>TRBV6-6|TRBJ2-7|13
ASSYSSQGAGEQY
>TRBV20-1|TRBJ1-5|12
SARDRQTISLQH
>TRBV6-8|TRBJ1-2|12
ASSSQYEGDGYT
>TRBV6-1|TRBJ1-4|13
ASSENEVGHEKLF
>TRBV6-2/TRBV6-3|TRBJ2-3|11
ASSSKDTDTQY
>TRBV6-5|TRBJ2-7|14
ASSPDGGQNPYEQY
>TRBV20-1|TRBJ2-7|17
SARGPWTSGGKSSYEQY